The clone carrying this T cell receptor beta chain was observed a single time. This sample stems from a study of blood T cell repertoires in COVID-19. On the study more broadly: Collection of acute and convalescent COVID-19 samples took place in the United States, Italy and Spain. T cells, B-cell-depleted T cells, or PBMCs provided the cDNA or gDNA that served as material.

Per the authors' pipeline: Amplification of reference gene primers was used by the study to estimate nucleated cell counts. The data were produced by immunoSEQ multiplex PCR, yet TCRdb's version contains in-frame clones alone and is incomplete. V, J and clone size derive from that table, while D and trimming were established from the DNA sequence. Of about 100,000 clones listed, roughly nine tenths are singletons. Sequencing was performed on peripheral blood. This clonotype originated in a man aged 50-60 years with acute or convalescent COVID-19.

The CDR3 DNA sequence: TGTGCCAGCAGCCCACGGGGGGGCGTCTATGGCTACACCTTC. Amino acid sequence: CASSPRGGVYGYTF. V gene TRBV7-9 combines with J gene TRBJ1-2; D perhaps matches TRBD1 (6 bases). CDR1 is SEHNR, CDR2 FQNEAQ, per germline (reference sequence). V was shortened by 5 bases and J by 4 bases, with 14 bases between the two germline ends. The CDR3 has 14 amino acids.